This T cell receptor (beta chain) was profiled in a study of blood T cell repertoires in COVID-19. The CDR3 covers 14 residues. Germline CDR1 is GTSNPN and CDR2 is SVGIG (reference sequence). V was shortened by 3 bases and J by 0 bases, with 9 bases between the two germline ends. Some clones are missing from TCRdb's copy, which holds only in-frame ones; the method was immunoSEQ multiplex PCR. Among approximately 380,000 clones listed, about 89% were seen once. The rearrangement uses TRBV30 and TRBJ1-5, with unresolved D. This receptor was identified in a woman aged 35 to 49 who had been exposed to COVID-19. Sample: PBMCs or T cells enriched from blood (not recorded which). This chain's CDR3 is CAWSTGSSNQPQHF. The CDR3 DNA reads TGTGCCTGGAGCACGGGGTCTAGCAATCAGCCCCAGCATTTT.